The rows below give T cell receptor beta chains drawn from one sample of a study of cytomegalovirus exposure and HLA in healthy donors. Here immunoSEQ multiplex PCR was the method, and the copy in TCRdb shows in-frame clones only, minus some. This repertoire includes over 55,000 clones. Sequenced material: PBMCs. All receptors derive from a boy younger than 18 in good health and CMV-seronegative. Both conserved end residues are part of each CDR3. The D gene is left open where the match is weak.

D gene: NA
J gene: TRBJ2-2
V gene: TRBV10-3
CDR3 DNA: TGTGCCGGTGGGGCGAGCGGGGAGCTGTTTTTT
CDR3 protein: CAGGASGELFF

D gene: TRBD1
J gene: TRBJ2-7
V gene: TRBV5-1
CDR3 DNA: TGCGCCAGCAGCTTGCCGGGACAGAACTCCTACGAGCAGTACTTC
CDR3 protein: CASSLPGQNSYEQYF

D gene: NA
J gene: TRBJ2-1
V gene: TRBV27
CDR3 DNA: TGTGCCAGCAGTTCATCACAGGGATGGCTCGACAATGAGCAGTTCTTC
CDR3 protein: CASSSSQGWLDNEQFF

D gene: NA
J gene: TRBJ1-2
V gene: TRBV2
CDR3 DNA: TGTGCCAGCGAGGGGGGGGTTCATAATGGCTACACCTTC
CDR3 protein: CASEGGVHNGYTF

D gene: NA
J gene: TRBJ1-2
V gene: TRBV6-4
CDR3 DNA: TGTGCCAGCAGTAGGGGAAACTATGGCTACACCTTC
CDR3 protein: CASSRGNYGYTF

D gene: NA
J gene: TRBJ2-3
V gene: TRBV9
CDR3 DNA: TGTGCCAGCAGCGTAGGCGGGGCTAGCACAGATACGCAGTATTTT
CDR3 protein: CASSVGGASTDTQYF

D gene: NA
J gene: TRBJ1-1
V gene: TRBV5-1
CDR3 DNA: TGCGCCAGCAGCCCAGGACAGCCGAACACTGAAGCTTTCTTT
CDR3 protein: CASSPGQPNTEAFF

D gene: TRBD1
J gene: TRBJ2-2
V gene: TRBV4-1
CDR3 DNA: TGCGCCAGCAGCCAAGACACGAGACAGGGGGCTTCCGGGGAGCTGTTTTTT
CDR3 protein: CASSQDTRQGASGELFF

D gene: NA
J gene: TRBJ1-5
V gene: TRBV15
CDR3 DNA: TGTGCCACCAGCAAAGACCTTAGCAATCAGCCCCAGCATTTT
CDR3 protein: CATSKDLSNQPQHF

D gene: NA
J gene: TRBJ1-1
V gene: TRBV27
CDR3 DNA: TGTGCCAGCAGCCCGTTGGGGGGACGGTCTGAAGCTTTCTTT
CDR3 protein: CASSPLGGRSEAFF

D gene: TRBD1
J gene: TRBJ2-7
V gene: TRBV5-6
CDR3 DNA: TGTGCCAGCAGCCTACTGGGACAGGGTATGCACGAGCAGTACTTC
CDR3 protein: CASSLLGQGMHEQYF

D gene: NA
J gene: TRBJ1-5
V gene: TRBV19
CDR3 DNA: TGTGCCAGTAGCCTGGCCGGCAATCAGCCCCAGCATTTT
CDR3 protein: CASSLAGNQPQHF

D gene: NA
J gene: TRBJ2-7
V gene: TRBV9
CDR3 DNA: TGTGCCAGCAGCGTAGGCGCGGCAGGGGGGACCTACGAGCAGTACTTC
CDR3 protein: CASSVGAAGGTYEQYF

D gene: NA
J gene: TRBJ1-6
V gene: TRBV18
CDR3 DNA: TGTGCCAGCTCACACGCAGCGGCGGACCATAATTCACCCCTCCACTTT
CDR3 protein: CASSHAAADHNSPLHF

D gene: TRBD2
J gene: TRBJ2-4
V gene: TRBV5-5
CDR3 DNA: TGTGCCAGCAGCTTGGACCTTAATACGGCGGGAGGACTCAAAAACATTCAGTACTTC
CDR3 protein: CASSLDLNTAGGLKNIQYF

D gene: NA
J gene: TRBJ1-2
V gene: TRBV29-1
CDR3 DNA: TGCAGCGCCAGCCGGGGGATGCAAAGGGGCTACACCTTC
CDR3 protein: CSASRGMQRGYTF

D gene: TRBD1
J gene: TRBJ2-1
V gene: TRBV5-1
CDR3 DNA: TGCGCCAGCAGCTTAACCGGGACAGTAAACAATGAGCAGTTCTTC
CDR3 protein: CASSLTGTVNNEQFF

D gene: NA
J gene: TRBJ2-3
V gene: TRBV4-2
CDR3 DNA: TGTGCCAGCAGCCAAATCAGGGTTGGCTCAACAGATACGCAGTATTTT
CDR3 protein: CASSQIRVGSTDTQYF

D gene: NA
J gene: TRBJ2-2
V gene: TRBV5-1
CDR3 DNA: TGCGCCAGCAGCTTGGGAGGGATCGAGACCGGGGAGCTGTTTTTT
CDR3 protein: CASSLGGIETGELFF

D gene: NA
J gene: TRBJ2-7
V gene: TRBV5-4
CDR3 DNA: TGTGCCAGCAGCTTGGCCAGGGGGGCGAGCGCCTACGAGCAGTACTTC
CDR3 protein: CASSLARGASAYEQYF

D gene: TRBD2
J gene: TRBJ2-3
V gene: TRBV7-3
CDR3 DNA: TGTGCCAGCAGCTCCGGACTAGCGGGCACAGATACGCAGTATTTT
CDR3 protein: CASSSGLAGTDTQYF

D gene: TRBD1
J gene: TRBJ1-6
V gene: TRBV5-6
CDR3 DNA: TGTGCCAGCAGCTTACGGGACAGGGGTTCACCCCTCCACTTT
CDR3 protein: CASSLRDRGSPLHF

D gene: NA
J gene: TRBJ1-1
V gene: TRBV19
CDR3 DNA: TGTGCCAGTAGTATGGGGGCCATGGGGAACACTGAAGCTTTCTTT
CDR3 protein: CASSMGAMGNTEAFF

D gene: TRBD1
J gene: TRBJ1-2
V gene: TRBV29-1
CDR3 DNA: TGCAGCGTCCTCCCCTTCCGACAGGGTTCTAACTATGGCTACACCTTC
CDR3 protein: CSVLPFRQGSNYGYTF

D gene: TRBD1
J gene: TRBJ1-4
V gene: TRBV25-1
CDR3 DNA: TGTGCCAGCAGTGACCCGGGACAGGGAGGTGAAAAACTGTTTTTT
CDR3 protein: CASSDPGQGGEKLFF

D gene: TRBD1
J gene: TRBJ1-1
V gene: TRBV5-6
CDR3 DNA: TGTGCCAGCAGCTTGTTTGTGGACAGGGACACTGAAGCTTTCTTT
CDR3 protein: CASSLFVDRDTEAFF

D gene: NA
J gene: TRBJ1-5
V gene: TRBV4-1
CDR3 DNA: TGCGCCAGCAGCCTCGACAGAAATGGCAATCAGCCCCAGCATTTT
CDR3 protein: CASSLDRNGNQPQHF

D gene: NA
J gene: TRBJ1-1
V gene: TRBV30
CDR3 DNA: TGTGCCTGTCAGGGGAAGAGGACTGAAGCTTTCTTT
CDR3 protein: CACQGKRTEAFF

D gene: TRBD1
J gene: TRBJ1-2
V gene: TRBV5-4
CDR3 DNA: TGTGCCAGCAGCAAGGGACAGGGGTTCTATGGCTACACCTTC
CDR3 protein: CASSKGQGFYGYTF

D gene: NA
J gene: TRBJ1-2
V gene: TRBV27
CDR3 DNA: TGTGCCAGCAGTTTATCACACAATGGGGGGGGGAGCGGCTACACCTTC
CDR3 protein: CASSLSHNGGGSGYTF

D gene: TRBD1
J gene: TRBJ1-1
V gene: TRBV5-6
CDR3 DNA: TGTGCCAGCAGCTTGGATTCAGACAGGGATACTGAAGATTTCTTT
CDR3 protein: CASSLDSDRDTEDFF

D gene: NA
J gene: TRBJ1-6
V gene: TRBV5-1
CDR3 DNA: TGCGCCAGCAGCTTGTTTTCGGCGGGATCTGTACCCCTCCACTTT
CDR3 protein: CASSLFSAGSVPLHF

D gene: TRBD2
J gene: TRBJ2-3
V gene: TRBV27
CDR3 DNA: TGTGCCAGCAGTTGGGGGGGTAGAGATACGCAGTATTTT
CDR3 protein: CASSWGGRDTQYF

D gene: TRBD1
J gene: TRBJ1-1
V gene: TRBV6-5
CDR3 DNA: TGTGCCAGCAGTAAGACAGGGTTGACTGAAGCTTTCTTT
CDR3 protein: CASSKTGLTEAFF

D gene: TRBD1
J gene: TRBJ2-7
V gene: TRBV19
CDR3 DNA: TGTGCCAGTAGTGTTACAGGGGGAGATTTTTACGAGCAGTACTTC
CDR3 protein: CASSVTGGDFYEQYF

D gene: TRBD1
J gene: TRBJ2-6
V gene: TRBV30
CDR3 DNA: TGTGCCTGGGCGACAGGGGGTAGCTCTGGGGCCAACGTCCTGACTTTC
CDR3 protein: CAWATGGSSGANVLTF

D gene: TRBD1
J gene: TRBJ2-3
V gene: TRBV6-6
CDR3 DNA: TGTGCCAGCAGTACCACAGGGGGTAGGGTTGAAGATACGCAGTATTTT
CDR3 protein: CASSTTGGRVEDTQYF

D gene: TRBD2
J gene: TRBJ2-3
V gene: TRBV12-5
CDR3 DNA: TGTGCTAGTGGTTTGGTAACTAGCGGGCCCTCAGATACGCAGTATTTT
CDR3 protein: CASGLVTSGPSDTQYF

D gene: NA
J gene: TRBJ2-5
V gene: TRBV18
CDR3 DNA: TGTGCCAGCTCACCGGCCCCACAAGAGACCCAGTACTTC
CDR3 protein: CASSPAPQETQYF

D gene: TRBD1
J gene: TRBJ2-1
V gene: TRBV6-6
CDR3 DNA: TGTGCCAGCAGTTACCAGGACAGGGAGTCCAATGAGCAGTTCTTC
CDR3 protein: CASSYQDRESNEQFF

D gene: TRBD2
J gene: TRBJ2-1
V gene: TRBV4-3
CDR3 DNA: TGCGCCAGCAGCCAAGATATCGCGGGAGTAATATTCAATGAGCAGTTCTTC
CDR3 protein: CASSQDIAGVIFNEQFF

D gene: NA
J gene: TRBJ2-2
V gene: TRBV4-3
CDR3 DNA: TGCGCCAGCAGCCAGGGCGATACTTCCACCGGGGAGCTGTTTTTT
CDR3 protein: CASSQGDTSTGELFF

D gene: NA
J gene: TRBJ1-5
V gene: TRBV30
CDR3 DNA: TGTGCCTGGAGTGAAGGGGCTAGAATCAGCAATCAGCCCCAGCATTTT
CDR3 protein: CAWSEGARISNQPQHF

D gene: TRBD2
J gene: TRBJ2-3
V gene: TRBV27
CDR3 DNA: TGTGCCAGCAGACGCTCAACTAGCGGGAGTCCAGATACGCAGTATTTT
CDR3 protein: CASRRSTSGSPDTQYF

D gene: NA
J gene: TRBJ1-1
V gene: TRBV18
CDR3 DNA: TGTGCCAGCTCACGGAAGGGAGGCACTGAAGCTTTCTTT
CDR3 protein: CASSRKGGTEAFF